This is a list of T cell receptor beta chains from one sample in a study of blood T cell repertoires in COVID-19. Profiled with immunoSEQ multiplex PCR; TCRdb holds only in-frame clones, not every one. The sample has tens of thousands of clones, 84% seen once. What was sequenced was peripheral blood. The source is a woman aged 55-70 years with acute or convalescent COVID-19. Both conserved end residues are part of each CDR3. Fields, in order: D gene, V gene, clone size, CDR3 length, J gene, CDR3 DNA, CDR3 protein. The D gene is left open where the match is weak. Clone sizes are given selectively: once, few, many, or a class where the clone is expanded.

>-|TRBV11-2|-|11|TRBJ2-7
TGTGCCAGCAGCTTAAACGGGGAGCAGTACTTC
CASSLNGEQYF
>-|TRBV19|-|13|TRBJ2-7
TGTGCCAGTAGTGTCGTCCGGGACTCCGAGCAGTACTTC
CASSVVRDSEQYF
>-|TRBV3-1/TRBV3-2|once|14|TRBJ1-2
TGTGCCAGCAGCCAAGATCCGGGTTCAAGCGGCTACACCTTC
CASSQDPGSSGYTF
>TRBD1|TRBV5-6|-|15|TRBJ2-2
TGTGCCAGCAGCTTGACAGGGGGCAACACCGGGGAGCTGTTTTTT
CASSLTGGNTGELFF
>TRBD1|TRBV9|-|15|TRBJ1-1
TGTGCCAGCAGCGTAGCTCAGACAGGGAAGAGTGAAGCTTTCTTT
CASSVAQTGKSEAFF
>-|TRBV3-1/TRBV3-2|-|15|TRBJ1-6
TGTGCCAGCAGCCAAGAGAGGGCCTTTAATTCACCCCTCCACTTT
CASSQERAFNSPLHF
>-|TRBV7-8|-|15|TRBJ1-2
TGTGCCAGCACGCTGAGGGGGAGTTCAATCTATGGCTACACCTTC
CASTLRGSSIYGYTF
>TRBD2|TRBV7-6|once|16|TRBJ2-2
TGTGCCAGCAGCAGTTCGGGGGGGCCGATATCCGGGGAGCTGTTTTTT
CASSSSGGPISGELFF
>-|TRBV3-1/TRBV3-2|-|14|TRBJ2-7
TGTGCCAGCAGCCAAGCCAGACGACTACAGGAGCAGTACTTC
CASSQARRLQEQYF
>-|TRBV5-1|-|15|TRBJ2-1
TGCGCCAGCAGCTTGAGTCCCGGGTCCTACAATGAGCAGTTCTTC
CASSLSPGSYNEQFF
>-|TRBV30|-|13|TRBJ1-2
TGTGCCTGGAGTGAGAGGGATAGGTATGGCTACACCTTC
CAWSERDRYGYTF
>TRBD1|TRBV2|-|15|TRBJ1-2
TGTGCCAGCACCCCCGACAGGGGATCTGGCTATGGCTACACCTTC
CASTPDRGSGYGYTF
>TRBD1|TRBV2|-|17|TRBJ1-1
TGTGCCAGCAGTTTTGGACAGGGAACACGAATGAACACTGAAGCTTTCTTT
CASSFGQGTRMNTEAFF
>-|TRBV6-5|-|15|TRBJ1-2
TGTGCCAGCATGGCGGTAGGGGGTATCGTCGTCGGCTACACCTTC
CASMAVGGIVVGYTF
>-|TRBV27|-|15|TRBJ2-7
TGTGCCAGCAGTTTATCACGCCAGGCGTCCTACGAGCAGTACTTC
CASSLSRQASYEQYF
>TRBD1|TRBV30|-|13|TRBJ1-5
TGTGCCTGGGGACAGGGGCGCAATCAGCCCCAGCATTTT
CAWGQGRNQPQHF
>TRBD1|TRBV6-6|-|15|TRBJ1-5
TGTGCCAGCAGTACCGGGACAGGGGGCCCTCAGCCCCAGCATTTT
CASSTGTGGPQPQHF
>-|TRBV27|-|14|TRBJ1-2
TGTGCCAGCAGTTTATCCACAGTAGCGGATGGCTACACCTTC
CASSLSTVADGYTF
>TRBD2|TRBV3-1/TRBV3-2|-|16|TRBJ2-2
TGTGCCAGCAGCCAAGTTCCAGGGAGGGATACCGGGGAGCTGTTTTTT
CASSQVPGRDTGELFF
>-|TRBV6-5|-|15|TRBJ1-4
TGTGCCAGCACCCCACAGTGGGCAACTAATGAAAAACTGTTTTTT
CASTPQWATNEKLFF
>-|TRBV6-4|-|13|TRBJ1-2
TGTGCCAGCAGCAGGGACAAGAACTATGGCTACACCTTC
CASSRDKNYGYTF
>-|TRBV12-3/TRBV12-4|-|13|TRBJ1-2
TGTGCCAGCAGTCCCGACATGTCCTATGGCTACACCTTC
CASSPDMSYGYTF
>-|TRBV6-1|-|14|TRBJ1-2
TGTGCCAGCAGTGAAGGGGGCATCCCCTATGGCTACACCTTC
CASSEGGIPYGYTF
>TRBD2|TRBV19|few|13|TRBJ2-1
TGTGCCAGTAGGGCCGGGACTAACAATGAGCAGTTCTTC
CASRAGTNNEQFF
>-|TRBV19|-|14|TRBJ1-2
TGTGCCAGTGGAACAATAGGAGAAACATGGGGCTACACCTTC
CASGTIGETWGYTF
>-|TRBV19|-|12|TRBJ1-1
TGTGCCAGTAGTATTTTGGGAGGGCCCCGGCACTTT
CASSILGGPRHF
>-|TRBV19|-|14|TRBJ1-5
TGTGCCAGTACTCTGGGACTCTTAGGGCAGCCCCAGCATTTT
CASTLGLLGQPQHF
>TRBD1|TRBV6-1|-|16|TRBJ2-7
TGTGCCAGCAGTGAACCCCTAGGACAGGGGGTATACGAGCAGTACTTC
CASSEPLGQGVYEQYF
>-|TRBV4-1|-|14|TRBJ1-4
TGCGCCAGCAGCCAAGGGAGGAGGGCGGAAAAACTGTTTTTT
CASSQGRRAEKLFF
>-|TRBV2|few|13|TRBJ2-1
TGTGCCAGCATATTAGGAGCTACCAGAGAGCAGTTCTTC
CASILGATREQFF
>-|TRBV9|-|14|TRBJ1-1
TGTGCCAGCAGCGCTCAGGGGCTGAACACTGAAGCTTTCTTT
CASSAQGLNTEAFF
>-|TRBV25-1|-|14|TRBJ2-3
TGTGCCAGCAGTGAATATTCCCTGACAGATACGCAGTATTTT
CASSEYSLTDTQYF
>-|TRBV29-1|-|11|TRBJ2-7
TGCAGCGTTACCGCGGGTTACGAGCAGTACTTC
CSVTAGYEQYF
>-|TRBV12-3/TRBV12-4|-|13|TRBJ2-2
TGTGCCAGCACCAAGCACGGGAGCGGGGAGCTGTTTTTT
CASTKHGSGELFF
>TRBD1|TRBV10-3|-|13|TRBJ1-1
TGTGCCATCGGACAGGCGCCAGGGGCTGAAGCTTTCTTT
CAIGQAPGAEAFF
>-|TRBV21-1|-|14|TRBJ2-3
TGTGCCAGCAGCACGGGGGGCCGAGGAGATACGCAGTATTTT
CASSTGGRGDTQYF
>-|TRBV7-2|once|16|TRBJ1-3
TGTGCCAGCAGCTTATCAGGGGCTGTCTCTGGAAACACCATATATTTT
CASSLSGAVSGNTIYF
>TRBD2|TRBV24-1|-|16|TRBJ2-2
TGTGCCACCAGTGACCCGGGACTAGAACCGGCCGGGGAGCTGTTTTTT
CATSDPGLEPAGELFF
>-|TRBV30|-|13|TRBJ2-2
TGTGCCTGGAGCCCAACTCGCACCGGGGAGCTGTTTTTT
CAWSPTRTGELFF
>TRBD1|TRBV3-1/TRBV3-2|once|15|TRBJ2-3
TGTGCCAGCAGCCAATGGACAGGGGGCACAGATACGCAGTATTTT
CASSQWTGGTDTQYF
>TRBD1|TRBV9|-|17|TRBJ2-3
TGTGCCAGCAGCGTGGGACAGGGGGTTGGGGGCACAGATACGCAGTATTTT
CASSVGQGVGGTDTQYF
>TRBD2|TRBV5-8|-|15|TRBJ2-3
TGTGCCAGCAGCGTGGGACTAGCGGGGGGGGGTACGCAGTATTTT
CASSVGLAGGGTQYF
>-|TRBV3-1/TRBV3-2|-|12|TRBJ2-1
TGTGCCAGCAGCTTACGCTACGATGAGCAGTTCTTC
CASSLRYDEQFF